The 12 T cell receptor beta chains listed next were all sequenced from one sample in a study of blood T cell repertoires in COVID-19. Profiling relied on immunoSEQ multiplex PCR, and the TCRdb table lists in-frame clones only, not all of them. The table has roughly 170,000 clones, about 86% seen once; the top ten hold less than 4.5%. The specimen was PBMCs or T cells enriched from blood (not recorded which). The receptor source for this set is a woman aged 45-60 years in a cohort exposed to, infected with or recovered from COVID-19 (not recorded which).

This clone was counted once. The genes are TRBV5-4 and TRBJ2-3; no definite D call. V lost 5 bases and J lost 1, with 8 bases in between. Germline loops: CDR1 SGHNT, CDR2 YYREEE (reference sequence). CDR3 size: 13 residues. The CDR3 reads CASSELRTDTQYF. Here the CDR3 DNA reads TGTGCCAGCAGTGAGCTTCGCACAGATACGCAGTATTTT.

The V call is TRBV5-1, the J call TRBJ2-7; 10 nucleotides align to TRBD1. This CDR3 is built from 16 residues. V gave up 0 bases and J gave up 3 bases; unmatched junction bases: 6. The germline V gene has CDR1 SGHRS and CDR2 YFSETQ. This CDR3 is CASSLAQGQGFYEQYF. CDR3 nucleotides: TGCGCCAGCAGCTTGGCCCAGGGACAGGGGTTCTACGAGCAGTACTTC.

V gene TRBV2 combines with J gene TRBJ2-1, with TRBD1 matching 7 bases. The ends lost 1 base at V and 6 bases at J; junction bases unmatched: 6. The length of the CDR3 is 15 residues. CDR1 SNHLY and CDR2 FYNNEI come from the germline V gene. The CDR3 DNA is TGTGCCAGCAGTGAAGAGACAGGGATGGGCAATGAGCAGTTCTTC. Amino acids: CASSEETGMGNEQFF.

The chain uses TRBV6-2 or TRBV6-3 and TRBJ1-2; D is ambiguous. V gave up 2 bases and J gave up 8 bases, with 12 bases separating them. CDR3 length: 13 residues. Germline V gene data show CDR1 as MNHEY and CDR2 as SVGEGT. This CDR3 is CASSYEGREGYTF. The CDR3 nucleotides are TGTGCCAGCAGTTACGAAGGGAGGGAAGGCTACACCTTC.

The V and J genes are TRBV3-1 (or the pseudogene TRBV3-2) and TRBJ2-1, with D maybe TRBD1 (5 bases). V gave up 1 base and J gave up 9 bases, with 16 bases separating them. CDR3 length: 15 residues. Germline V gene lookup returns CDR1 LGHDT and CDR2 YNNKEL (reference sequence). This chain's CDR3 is CASSQVTQGIGEQFF. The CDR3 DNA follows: TGTGCCAGCAGCCAAGTTACCCAGGGTATAGGTGAGCAGTTCTTC.

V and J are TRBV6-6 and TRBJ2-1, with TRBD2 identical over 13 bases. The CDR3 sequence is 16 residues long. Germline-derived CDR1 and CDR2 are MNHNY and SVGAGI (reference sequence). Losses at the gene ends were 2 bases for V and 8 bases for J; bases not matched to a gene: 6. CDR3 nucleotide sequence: TGTGCCAGCAGTTACACGACTAGCGGGGGGATCGATGAGCAGTTCTTC. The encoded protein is CASSYTTSGGIDEQFF.

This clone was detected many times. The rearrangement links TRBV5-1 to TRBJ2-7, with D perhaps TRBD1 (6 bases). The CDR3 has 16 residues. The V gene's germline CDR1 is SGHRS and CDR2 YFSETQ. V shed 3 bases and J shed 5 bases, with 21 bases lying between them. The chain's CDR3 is CASSSKGQGQLDEQYF. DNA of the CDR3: TGCGCCAGCAGCTCCAAGGGGCAGGGGCAACTGGACGAGCAGTACTTC.

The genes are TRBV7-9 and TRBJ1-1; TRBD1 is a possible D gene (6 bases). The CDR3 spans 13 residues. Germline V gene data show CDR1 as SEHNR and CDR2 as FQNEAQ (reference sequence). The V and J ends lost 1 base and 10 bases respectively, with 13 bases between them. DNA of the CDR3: TGTGCCAGCAGCTTAGACAGGGTAGATGGAGCTTTCTTT. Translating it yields CASSLDRVDGAFF. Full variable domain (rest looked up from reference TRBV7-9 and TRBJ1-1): DTGVSQNPRHKITKRGQNVTFRCDPISEHNRLYWYRQTLGQGPEFLTYFQNEAQLEKSRLLSDRFSAERPKGSFSTLEIQRTEQGDSAMYLCASSLDRVDGAFFGQGTRLTVV.

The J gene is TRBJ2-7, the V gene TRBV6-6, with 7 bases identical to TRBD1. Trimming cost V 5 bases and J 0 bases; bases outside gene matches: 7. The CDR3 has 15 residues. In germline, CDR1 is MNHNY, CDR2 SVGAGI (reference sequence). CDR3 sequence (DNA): TGTGCCAGCAGTGATCCGGGACAGAGCTCCTACGAGCAGTACTTC. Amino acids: CASSDPGQSSYEQYF.

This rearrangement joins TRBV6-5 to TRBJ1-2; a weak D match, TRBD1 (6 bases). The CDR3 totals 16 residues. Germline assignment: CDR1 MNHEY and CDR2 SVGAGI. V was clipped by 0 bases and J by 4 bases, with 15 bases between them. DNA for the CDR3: TGTGCCAGCAGTTACTCGAGTGCGGGGGGCGGCTATGGCTACACCTTC. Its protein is CASSYSSAGGGYGYTF.

This chain's CDR3 is CASRATGGIYEQYF. The DNA for the CDR3 is TGTGCCAGTAGGGCTACGGGGGGCATCTACGAGCAGTACTTC. The J gene is TRBJ2-7, the V gene TRBV19; possibly TRBD2 for D (7 bases). The germline CDR1 and CDR2 sequences are LNHDA and SQIVND (reference sequence). Trimming removed 6 bases from V and 3 bases from J, with 15 bases in between. CDR3 length: 14 amino acids.

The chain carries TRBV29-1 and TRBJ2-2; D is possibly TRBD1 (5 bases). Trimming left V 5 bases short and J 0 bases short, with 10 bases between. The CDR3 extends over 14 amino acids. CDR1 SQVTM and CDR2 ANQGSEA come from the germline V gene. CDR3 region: CSVMTATNTGELFF. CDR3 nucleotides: TGCAGCGTTATGACAGCAACGAACACCGGGGAGCTGTTTTTT.